These 26 T cell receptor beta chains originate from one sample sequenced in a study of tumor-infiltrating lymphocytes in oesophageal squamous cell carcinoma. In TCRdb, the PCR reads were re-called with MiXCR into one record per CDR3 protein. Of 15,000 to 20,000 distinct CDR3 sequences in the sample, around 40% were seen once. Source material: esophageal tumor tissue. Every receptor here comes from a male donor with esophageal squamous cell carcinoma.

The chain recombines TRBV7-8 with TRBJ2-5, with 8 positions matching TRBD2. Per the germline V gene, CDR1 is SGHVS and CDR2 is FQNEAQ. The CDR3 length is 16 residues. V lost 5 bases and J lost 5; bases outside the gene matches: 13. In DNA, the CDR3 is TGTGCCAGCAGCGAGAGGACTAGCTACCCCACGGAGACCCAGTACTTC. Translated: CASSERTSYPTETQYF.

This sequence joins TRBV7-2 and TRBJ2-5; no firm D call. Trimming cost V 2 bases and J 5 bases, with 6 bases left between them. This CDR3 has 12 amino acids. Looked up from germline, CDR1 is SGHTA and CDR2 is FQGNSA. The CDR3 protein is CASSLMLETQYF. CDR3 bases: TGTGCCAGCAGCTTAATGTTGGAGACCCAGTACTTC.

The rearrangement joins TRBV7-2 to TRBJ2-5, with unresolved D. The length of the CDR3 is 12 residues. The germline V gene has CDR1 SGHTA and CDR2 FQGNSA. V lost 1 base, J lost 11 bases, and 11 bases lay in between. The CDR3 here is CASSLGADTQYF. CDR3 coding DNA: TGTGCCAGCAGCTTAGGAGCAGATACGCAGTACTTC.

This clonotype was detected ten times or more. The V gene is TRBV11-2, the J gene TRBJ2-4, with TRBD2 matching over 9 bases. CDR3 size: 19 residues. V gave up 2 bases and J gave up 0 bases; unmatched junction bases: 11. CDR1 is SGHAT and CDR2 is FQNNGV in the germline V gene. The CDR3 DNA sequence: TGTGCCAGCAGCTTATTGCCCAGCGGGGGGTATCTAGCCAAAAACATTCAGTACTTC. Protein product: CASSLLPSGGYLAKNIQYF.

This chain uses TRBV7-2 with TRBJ2-3; 13 nucleotides match TRBD2. Gene TRBJ2-1 matches the end of the DNA better, so the J call may be wrong. Germline lookup yields CDR1 SGHTA and CDR2 FQGNSA. There are 16 residues in the CDR3. CDR3 residues: CASSLEGTSGMYEQFF. CDR3 in DNA: TGTGCCAGCAGCTTAGAGGGGACTAGCGGGATGTATGAGCAGTTCTTC.

This clonotype occurred many times. This chain links TRBV5-4 with TRBJ2-2; no reliable D call. The ends were cut back, 5 bases at V and 7 bases at J, with 12 bases in the middle. Germline-derived CDR1 and CDR2 are SGHNT and YYREEE (reference sequence). This CDR3 has 13 amino acids. CDR3 nucleotides: TGTGCCAGCAGACCCAAACCGGGCGGGGAGCTGTTTTTT. Its translation is CASRPKPGGELFF.

There are a few counts of this clonotype. V is TRBV27 and J is TRBJ2-2; 8 bases fit TRBD2. CDR1 is MNHEY, CDR2 SMNVEV, per germline (reference sequence). V was pared by 6 bases and J by 6 bases, with 15 bases of the junction left unmatched. The CDR3 is 17 residues long. The CDR3 DNA reads as TGTGCCAGCAGCCCCCGCATGGCGGGAGGATGGGCCGGGGAGCTGTTTTTT. Translation gives CASSPRMAGGWAGELFF.

V and J are TRBV19 and TRBJ1-4; 8 bases match TRBD1. Germline lookup yields CDR1 LNHDA and CDR2 SQIVND (reference sequence). With 7 bases clipped from V and 9 bases from J, the junction kept 7 bases outside the gene matches. The CDR3 extends over 13 amino acids. The CDR3 nucleotides are TGTGCCAGTACCCAGGGGGCTAGTAAAAAACTGTTTTTT. It codes for CASTQGASKKLFF.

The chain employs TRBV4-1 and TRBJ2-5; perhaps TRBD1 as D (5 bases). Near its end, the DNA agrees better with TRBJ2-7, so the J call may be wrong. Germline values: CDR1 MGHRA, CDR2 YSYEKL. CDR3 length: 14 residues. The CDR3 sequence: CASSPTESSYEQYF. Here the CDR3 DNA reads TGCGCCAGCAGCCCGACAGAGAGCTCCTACGAGCAGTACTTC.

There are many counts of this clonotype. This chain uses TRBV27 with TRBJ2-5, with a weak D call TRBD2 (5 bases). Germline CDR1 is MNHEY and CDR2 is SMNVEV (reference sequence). This CDR3 region has 13 residues. V gave up 2 bases and J gave up 4 bases, with 8 bases separating them. CDR3 in amino acids: CASSLEGSETQYF. CDR3 bases: TGTGCCAGCAGTTTAGAGGGTTCAGAGACCCAGTACTTC.

This clonotype counts as medium-sized. The chain links TRBV28 to TRBJ2-7; D is possibly TRBD2 (7 bases). The length of the CDR3 is 14 residues. Germline CDR1 MDHEN, CDR2 SYDVKM. Trimming took 7 bases from V and 1 from J, leaving 14 bases between them. The CDR3 spells CASKGRGASYEQYF. The CDR3 DNA reads TGTGCCAGCAAAGGGAGGGGGGCGTCCTACGAGCAGTACTTC.

The V call is TRBV7-2, the J call TRBJ2-5; 9 nucleotides line up with TRBD2. The closer fit of TRBJ2-7 to the DNA end suggests the J call may be wrong. Germline V gene lookup returns CDR1 SGHTA and CDR2 FQGNSA. The CDR3 extends over 15 amino acids. The CDR3 DNA is TGTGCCAGCAGCCCAAATAGCGGGAGAGGCTACGAGCAGTACTTC. Translation: CASSPNSGRGYEQYF.

This clonotype was detected a few times. The chain recombines TRBV7-6 with TRBJ1-1; the D is unclear. V lost 3 bases and J 3 bases, leaving 8 bases between the germline ends. The CDR3 has 13 amino acids. CDR1 is SGHVS and CDR2 is FNYEAQ in the germline V gene. The CDR3 sequence is CASSFQSYTEAFF. The CDR3 DNA reads TGTGCCAGCAGCTTCCAAAGCTACACTGAAGCTTTCTTT.

This clonotype was detected only a few times. Possible read error: a much larger clone is one base away. V and J are TRBV27 and TRBJ2-7, with D perhaps TRBD2 (5 bases). Germline CDR1 is MNHEY and CDR2 is SMNVEV (reference sequence). The CDR3 totals 13 residues. V gave up 0 bases and J gave up 7 bases, with 10 bases separating them. For the CDR3, the DNA is TGTGCCAGCAGTTTATCAGGGAGCAATGAGCAGTACTTC. Translated, it gives CASSLSGSNEQYF.

This clonotype was seen at least ten times. Since a much larger clone is just one base distant, this may be a read error. This chain uses TRBV7-6 with TRBJ2-5; a possible D gene is TRBD2 (7 bases). CDR1 is SGHVS and CDR2 is FNYEAQ in the germline V gene. CDR3 length: 16 residues. The CDR3 region is CASSPLQGGGSGEQYF. DNA for the CDR3: TGTGCTAGCAGCCCCCTACAGGGCGGGGGATCGGGTGAGCAGTACTTC.

The chain uses TRBV11-1 and TRBJ2-3; tentative D call: TRBD2 (7 bases). The germline V and J ends were trimmed by 4 bases and 14 bases, with 16 bases remaining between them. The CDR3 covers 12 residues. The germline CDR1 and CDR2 sequences are SGHAT and FQDESV (reference sequence). CDR3 amino acids: CASSWGGGQAYF. CDR3 DNA sequence: TGTGCCAGCAGCTGGGGAGGGGGACAAGCGTATTTT.

This chain joins TRBV7-3 and TRBJ2-1, with D possibly TRBD2 on 5 matching bases. This CDR3 has 15 residues. From germline, CDR1 is SGHTA and CDR2 FQGTGA. V lost 2 bases and J lost 0, with 8 bases in between. The CDR3 bases are TGTGCCAGCAGCTTAGACTACAGCTCCTACAATGAGCAGTTCTTC. It yields the protein CASSLDYSSYNEQFF.

At least ten counts were recorded for this clonotype. The rearrangement links TRBV18 to TRBJ2-1; D is uncertain. Between the trimmed V and J ends, which lost 3 bases and 4 bases, there was a span of 7 bases. Germline V gene sequence: CDR1 KGHSH, CDR2 LQKENI. The CDR3 consists of 13 residues. CDR3 amino acids: CASSPLGYNEQFF. The CDR3 DNA reads TGTGCCAGCTCACCCCTCGGATACAATGAGCAGTTCTTC.

Worth noting for this clonotype: The CDR3 does not end in the conserved phenylalanine or tryptophan, so this is likely a read error. The DNA is left out, because the CDR3 cannot be placed on it with certainty; the CDR3 is given as TCRdb lists it. This chain joins TRBV4-3 and TRBJ2-7; the table assigns TRBD1, which was not confirmed against the DNA. Germline V gene data show CDR1 as LGHNA and CDR2 as YSLEER. The CDR3 length is 15 residues, termini included. The CDR3 loop is CASSQDRGWGYTFGS.

This rearrangement joins TRBV18 to TRBJ2-7; D not certain. Trimming stripped 2 bases from V and 7 bases from J, with 15 bases between. In germline, CDR1 is KGHSH, CDR2 LQKENI. This CDR3 spans 14 amino acids. The CDR3, as DNA: TGTGCCAGCTCACCAGGGTATAGGTCTTTGGAGCAGTACTTC. Translated: CASSPGYRSLEQYF.

This clonotype was recorded a few times. The CDR3 loop reads CSVGQEANYGYTF. The CDR3 coding sequence is TGCAGCGTTGGACAGGAAGCTAACTATGGCTACACCTTC. This chain joins TRBV29-1 and TRBJ1-2; weak D call: TRBD1 (6 bases). Germline-derived CDR1 and CDR2 are SQVTM and ANQGSEA. V lost 4 bases and J lost 0, with 9 bases in between. This CDR3 is 13 amino acids long.

This clonotype was observed many times. The missing conserved phenylalanine or tryptophan at the end of this CDR3 makes a read error likely. The DNA is left out, because the CDR3 cannot be placed on it with certainty; the CDR3 is given as TCRdb lists it. The V gene is TRBV7-9, the J gene TRBJ2-6; the table's D call, TRBD2, was not checked against the DNA. The CDR3 sequence runs 8 residues, both termini included. Germline V gene sequence: CDR1 SEHNR, CDR2 FQNEAQ (reference sequence). The CDR3 spells CATNRGSG.

With regard to this clonotype: The junction departs from the called germline gene at one end, perhaps through a read error. The chain employs TRBV7-8 and TRBJ2-3, with D hard to call. Germline CDR1 and CDR2: SGHVS and FQNEAQ. CDR3 length: 15 amino acids. In nucleotides, the CDR3 is TGTGCCAGCAGCTTAGAACAACTTCTGGCCAATGAGCAGTTCTTT. Amino acid sequence: CASSLEQLLANEQFF.

The chain recombines TRBV7-6 with TRBJ2-1; no clear D gene. The ends were cut back, 5 bases at V and 13 bases at J, with 18 bases in the middle. This CDR3 region has 13 residues. Germline loops: CDR1 SGHVS, CDR2 FNYEAQ. CDR3 nucleotides: TGTGCCAGCAGCATCCTTTATGGCAGCAGCCAGTTCTTC. It translates to CASSILYGSSQFF.

This clonotype has just a few counts. This sequence joins TRBV7-6 and TRBJ2-1; D ambiguous. The better agreement between TRBJ2-7 and the DNA end casts doubt on the J call. CDR3 length: 13 residues. CDR1 is SGHVS, CDR2 FNYEAQ, per germline. CDR3 DNA: TGTGCCAGCAGCTTAAATGTGGCCTACGAGCAGTACTTC. Translated: CASSLNVAYEQYF.

CDR3 loop: CASRAGDLPNEKLFF. Here the CDR3 DNA reads TGTGCCAGCCGCGCAGGGGATCTTCCTAATGAAAAACTGTTTTTT. The chain combines TRBV6-6 with TRBJ1-4, with D tentatively TRBD1 (6 bases). Germline CDR1 MNHNY, CDR2 SVGAGI (reference sequence). CDR3 length: 15 residues. With 8 bases removed from V and 3 bases from J, the gap between germline ends came to 16 bases.